This T cell receptor (beta chain) appears in the sequencing data of a study of shared clonotypes between healthy human individuals. Generated by immunoSEQ multiplex PCR, the TCRdb table keeps only in-frame clones and is missing some. The profile covers about 470,000 clones, with 70% to 80% appearing a single time and 13% taken by the ten largest. Germline V gives CDR1 KGHSH, CDR2 LQKENI. There are 14 residues in the CDR3. V was clipped by 2 bases and J by 3 bases, with 10 bases between them. The TCR comes from a woman in her thirties or forties in good health. Some clones in this sample may be carry-over from other donors' samples. The rearrangement uses TRBV18 and TRBJ1-1; unclear D gene. The sample taken for sequencing was PBMCs. As DNA, the CDR3 is TGTGCCAGCTCACCAATCCAGGATCACACTGAAGCTTTCTTT. Residues: CASSPIQDHTEAFF.